One and the same sample provided the 3 T cell receptor beta chains below, sequenced in a study of tumor-infiltrating lymphocytes in oesophageal squamous cell carcinoma. One entry per CDR3 protein, called by TCRdb with MiXCR from the PCR reads. In the table there are about 22,000 distinct CDR3 sequences, 30% to 35% of which are singletons. The sequenced sample consisted of esophageal tumor tissue. The receptors stem from a female donor with esophageal squamous cell carcinoma.

This clonotype has a handful of counts. The V call is TRBV6-1, the J call TRBJ2-1, with 9 bases fitting TRBD1. CDR3 length: 14 amino acids. Germline loops: CDR1 MNHNS, CDR2 SASEGT. With 5 bases clipped from V and 6 bases from J, the junction kept 5 bases outside the gene matches. In DNA, the CDR3 is TGTGCCAGCAGTTGGGGACAGGGAGGCAATGAGCAGTTCTTC. This codes for CASSWGQGGNEQFF.

The CDR3 region is CASSFFRGQSLVGELYF. In DNA, the CDR3 is TGTGCCAGCAGCTTTTTCCGTGGACAGTCTCTTGTGGGGGAGCTGTATTTT. The chain joins TRBV5-6 to TRBJ2-3, with D perhaps TRBD1 (6 bases). Germline V gives CDR1 SGHDT, CDR2 YYEEEE. The CDR3 sequence is 17 residues long. Between the trimmed V and J ends, which lost 2 bases and 14 bases, there was a span of 30 bases.

Only a few counts were recorded for this clonotype. This rearrangement joins TRBV7-8 to TRBJ2-1; 11 bases are a match to TRBD2. Germline loops: CDR1 SGHVS, CDR2 FQNEAQ. The V gene end was trimmed by 5 bases and the J gene end by 6 bases; junction bases not matched to a gene: 3. The CDR3 runs 14 residues. CDR3 nucleotides: TGTGCCAGCAGCCTGGGGACTAGCGGCAATGAGCAGTTCTTC. It translates to CASSLGTSGNEQFF.